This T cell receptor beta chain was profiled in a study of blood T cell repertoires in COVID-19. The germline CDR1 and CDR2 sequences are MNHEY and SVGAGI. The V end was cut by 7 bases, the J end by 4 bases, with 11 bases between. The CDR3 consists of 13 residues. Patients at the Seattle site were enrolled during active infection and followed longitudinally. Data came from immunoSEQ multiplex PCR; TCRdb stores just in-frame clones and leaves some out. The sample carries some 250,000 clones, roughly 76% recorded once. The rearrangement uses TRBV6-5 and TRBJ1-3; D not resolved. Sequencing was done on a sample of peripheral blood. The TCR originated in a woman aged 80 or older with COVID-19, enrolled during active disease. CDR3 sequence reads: CASTTFTGNTIYF. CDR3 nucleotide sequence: TGTGCCAGCACCACGTTCACAGGAAACACCATATATTTT.